The 16 T cell receptor beta chains below all came from one sample that was sequenced in a study of memory CD4+ T cells and cytomegalovirus serostatus. Here immunoSEQ multiplex PCR was the method, and the copy in TCRdb shows in-frame clones only, minus some. The data contain about 56,000 clones, 82% of them seen just once; the ten biggest clones take up around 0.4%. Single viable CD3+CD4+CD8-CD45RO+ cells were sorted as the memory CD4+ T cells. Sequenced: memory CD4+ T cells from blood. The receptors here all came from an adult in good health and CMV-seronegative.

J is TRBJ1-1 and V is TRBV5-1, with 7 nucleotides matching TRBD1. Germline V gene lookup returns CDR1 SGHRS and CDR2 YFSETQ. The CDR3 is made up of 13 amino acids. V was pared by 7 bases and J by 0 bases, with 3 bases of the junction left unmatched. CDR3: CASWDSLNTEAFF. The CDR3 region has the DNA TGCGCCAGCTGGGACAGTCTGAACACTGAAGCTTTCTTT.

The chain recombines TRBV4-1 with TRBJ1-1; D uncertain. Germline V gene data show CDR1 as MGHRA and CDR2 as YSYEKL. Trimming removed 0 bases from V and 4 bases from J, with 21 bases in between. The CDR3 loop spans 18 amino acids. The CDR3 DNA follows: TGCGCCAGCAGCCAAGATTATGGCTTTTTGATATCGGGCACTGAAGCTTTCTTT. It is translated as CASSQDYGFLISGTEAFF.

The V gene is TRBV7-8, the J gene TRBJ2-3, with D tentatively TRBD2 (5 bases). V lost 5 bases and J 1 base, leaving 22 bases between the germline ends. Germline-derived CDR1 and CDR2 are SGHVS and FQNEAQ. The CDR3 covers 18 residues. The CDR3 DNA follows: TGTGCCAGCAGCCCGAGGAGCAGGCTCCTCGGGGGCACAGATACGCAGTATTTT. Protein sequence: CASSPRSRLLGGTDTQYF.

This rearrangement joins TRBV6-5 to TRBJ1-4, with 7 bases matching TRBD1. Germline V gene sequence: CDR1 MNHEY, CDR2 SVGAGI. V gave up 5 bases and J gave up 7 bases; unmatched junction bases: 4. The CDR3 extends over 13 amino acids. The CDR3 sequence is CASSDDRVEKLFF. For the CDR3, the DNA is TGTGCCAGCAGTGACGACAGGGTTGAAAAACTGTTTTTT.

The J gene is TRBJ2-3, the V gene TRBV28; D gene ambiguous. V gave up 2 bases and J gave up 0 bases, with 9 bases separating them. The CDR3 length is 15 residues. Germline assignment: CDR1 MDHEN and CDR2 SYDVKM. The CDR3 region is CASSLGAESTDTQYF. The CDR3 DNA reads as TGTGCCAGCAGTTTAGGTGCGGAAAGCACAGATACGCAGTATTTT.

CDR3 sequence (DNA): TGTGCCAGTAGTGGCAGATCCGAAGCTTTCTTT. Protein: CASSGRSEAFF. The chain uses TRBV19 and TRBJ1-1; D unclear. The V end lost 5 bases, the J end lost 8 bases, and 9 bases lay between the germline ends. The CDR3 is made up of 11 amino acids. Germline V CDR1 and CDR2: LNHDA, SQIVND (reference sequence).

The CDR3 loop reads CASKGVSNQPQHF. In DNA form, the CDR3 reads TGTGCCAGCAAGGGGGTTAGCAATCAGCCCCAGCATTTT. The chain has TRBV28 and TRBJ1-5; D perhaps matches TRBD1 (6 bases). The V and J ends lost 7 bases and 0 bases respectively, with 7 bases between them. Germline V gene sequence: CDR1 MDHEN, CDR2 SYDVKM. The CDR3 covers 13 residues. Full variable domain (remainder filled in from reference TRBV28 and TRBJ1-5): DVKVTQSSRYLVKRTGEKVFLECVQDMDHENMFWYRQDPGLGLRLIYFSYDVKMKEKGDIPEGYSVSREKKERFSLILESASTNQTSMYLCASKGVSNQPQHFGDGTRLSIL.

The chain combines TRBV18 with TRBJ1-1; D remains ambiguous. CDR3 length: 14 amino acids. V was shortened by 2 bases and J by 2 bases, with 9 bases between the two germline ends. Germline V lookup: CDR1 KGHSH, CDR2 LQKENI. The CDR3 DNA reads TGTGCCAGCTCACCAACGGTCACAAACACTGAAGCTTTCTTT. Its protein is CASSPTVTNTEAFF.

In this sample, this clone turned up once. J is TRBJ2-5 and V is TRBV5-1, with 8 bases matching TRBD2. V dropped 8 bases and J dropped 5; count of bases not matched to a gene: 11. Germline V gives CDR1 SGHRS, CDR2 YFSETQ. The CDR3 spans 14 residues. In nucleotides, the CDR3 is TGCGCCAGTTCCTCGGGGGGGCAACGGGAGACCCAGTACTTC. Translating it yields CASSSGGQRETQYF. Filled out from reference TRBV5-1 and TRBJ2-5, the complete variable domain reads KAGVTQTPRYLIKTRGQQVTLSCSPISGHRSVSWYQQTPGQGLQFLFEYFSETQRNKGNFPGRFSGRQFSNSRSEMNVSTLELGDSALYLCASSSGGQRETQYFGPGTRLLVL.

The count of this clone is one. The rearrangement joins TRBV9 to TRBJ1-4; 12 nucleotides align to TRBD1. V dropped 4 bases and J dropped 10; count of bases not matched to a gene: 5. Looked up from germline, CDR1 is SGDLS and CDR2 is YYNGEE. CDR3 size: 14 residues. DNA of the CDR3: TGTGCCAGCAGCATCGGGACAGGGGGCGGAAAACTGTTTTTT. This gives the protein CASSIGTGGGKLFF.

The chain recombines TRBV27 with TRBJ1-1, with D possibly TRBD1 on 5 matching bases. V lost 2 bases, J lost 5 bases, and 12 bases lay in between. This CDR3 contains 14 residues. The V gene's germline CDR1 is MNHEY and CDR2 SMNVEV (reference sequence). The CDR3 is CASSLGQGGTEAFF. In nucleotides, the CDR3 is TGTGCCAGCAGTTTAGGCCAGGGAGGAACTGAAGCTTTCTTT.

In its sample, this clone is medium-sized. This chain joins TRBV29-1 and TRBJ1-2; D not certain. The CDR3 sequence is 13 residues long. Germline values: CDR1 SQVTM, CDR2 ANQGSEA. The ends were cut back, 6 bases at V and 8 bases at J, with 19 bases in the middle. The CDR3 sequence: CSVRPNQDSGYTF. As DNA, the CDR3 is TGCAGCGTACGTCCGAATCAAGATTCAGGCTACACCTTC.

The rearrangement joins TRBV6-5 to TRBJ2-4; 9 bases fit TRBD1. Germline V gives CDR1 MNHEY, CDR2 SVGAGI. The CDR3 has 15 amino acids. V lost 6 bases and J lost 3; bases outside the gene matches: 6. CDR3 sequence reads: CASSSGQGVKNIQYF. The CDR3 nucleotides are TGTGCCAGCAGCTCGGGACAGGGCGTCAAAAACATTCAGTACTTC.

This chain's CDR3 is CASSLGGGNNQPQHF. In nucleotides, the CDR3 is TGTGCCAGCAGCTTAGGAGGAGGGAACAATCAGCCCCAGCATTTT. The rearrangement joins TRBV7-9 to TRBJ1-5; no clear D gene. Germline values: CDR1 SEHNR, CDR2 FQNEAQ (reference sequence). The germline V and J ends were trimmed by 1 base and 3 bases, with 10 bases remaining between them. The CDR3 covers 15 residues. Full variable domain (remainder filled in from reference TRBV7-9 and TRBJ1-5): DTGVSQNPRHKITKRGQNVTFRCDPISEHNRLYWYRQTLGQGPEFLTYFQNEAQLEKSRLLSDRFSAERPKGSFSTLEIQRTEQGDSAMYLCASSLGGGNNQPQHFGDGTRLSIL.

The gene calls are TRBV6-6 and TRBJ1-2, with TRBD1 matching 9 bases. In germline, CDR1 is MNHNY, CDR2 SVGAGI (reference sequence). The CDR3 has 15 amino acids. J lost 5 bases, V lost 6 bases, and 10 bases had no gene match. The CDR3 region is CASSHPRQGGYGYTF. CDR3 nucleotide sequence: TGTGCCAGCAGCCACCCTCGACAGGGGGGATATGGCTACACCTTC.

This CDR3 reads CASSGSRRDLWADTQYF. In DNA form, the CDR3 reads TGTGCCAGCAGTGGAAGTCGGAGAGACCTCTGGGCAGATACGCAGTATTTT. V gene TRBV25-1 combines with J gene TRBJ2-3; the D is unclear. Per the germline V gene, CDR1 is MGHDK and CDR2 is SYGVNS. Trimming removed 4 bases at V and 4 bases at J, with 21 bases between. This CDR3 is built from 17 residues.